This T cell receptor (beta chain) was sequenced in a study of graft-versus-host responses after intestinal transplantation. About the study: Transplants given to recipients were multivisceral, liver-intestinal, or isolated intestinal.

Findings and caveats of the study: Early post-transplant declines in HvG were associated with peak levels of circulating GvH clones. Marrow from the recipient contained GvH clones, some of which had appeared first in ileum or blood.

Germline CDR1 MNHEY, CDR2 SMNVEV (reference sequence). CDR3 length: 16 residues. V lost 6 bases and J lost 8; bases outside the gene matches: 15. On this clone: Its antigen is still unknown.

Here immunoSEQ multiplex PCR was the method, and the copy in TCRdb shows in-frame clones only, minus some. The sample consists of about 130,000 clones, 80% to 95% of them appearing once. The rearrangement joins TRBV27 to TRBJ1-4; 7 bases align to TRBD1. The origin of this receptor is a human donor who received an intestinal transplant. The sample here was unstimulated CD4+ T cells sorted from spleen or lymph node cells, taken before intestinal transplant. The CDR3 sequence: CASSRQGFPLSEKLFF. The CDR3 DNA reads TGTGCCAGCAGCCGACAGGGCTTTCCTTTGTCAGAAAAACTGTTTTTT.